These T cell receptor beta chains were read from a single sample in a study of response to subunit inactivated influenza vaccine. Each CDR3 protein gets one entry after TCRdb re-called the RT-PCR reads with MiXCR. The sample has 500,000 to 650,000 distinct CDR3 sequences; 6.5% to 8% are singletons. The sample here was PBMCs from blood, taken 23 months after vaccination. Every receptor here comes from a man aged 45-69 years who received an inactivated influenza vaccine. Both conserved end residues are part of each CDR3. The order of the fields is D gene, V gene, clone size, J gene, CDR3 protein, CDR3 DNA. D genes are given only for firm matches. Size is omitted from some rows. Given values are once, few, many or a class for expanded clones.

TRBD1,TRBV2,.,TRBJ2-5,CATGTGLETQYF,TGTGCCACTGGGACAGGGCTGGAGACCCAGTACTTC
TRBD1,TRBV20-1,.,TRBJ2-3,CSPGQAAGDTQYF,TGCAGTCCTGGACAGGCGGCCGGAGATACGCAGTATTTT
.,TRBV4-1,few,TRBJ2-7,CASSHRDRNYEQYF,TGCGCCAGCAGCCACCGGGACCGGAACTACGAGCAGTACTTC
.,TRBV6-5,many,TRBJ1-2,CASSYTGFGYTF,TGTGCCAGCAGCTATACAGGGTTCGGCTACACCTTC
TRBD1,TRBV20-1,few,TRBJ1-5,CSARGRGLRVGQPQHF,TGCAGTGCTAGAGGCAGGGGGCTCCGCGTGGGTCAGCCCCAGCATTTT
TRBD2,TRBV6-4,many,TRBJ2-3,CASSESGGRGNTQYF,TGTGCCAGCAGTGAAAGCGGGGGCCGGGGGAATACGCAGTATTTT
.,TRBV6-5,few,TRBJ2-7,CASSYTVTASYEQYF,TGTGCCAGCAGTTACACAGTGACAGCCTCCTACGAGCAGTACTTC
.,TRBV7-6,.,TRBJ2-5,CASSLSGTGKETQYF,TGTGCCAGCAGCTTATCTGGGACTGGAAAAGAGACCCAGTACTTC
TRBD1,TRBV20-1,few,TRBJ2-1,CSAPGGPAASPLQFF,TGCAGTGCGCCAGGGGGTCCTGCCGCCTCCCCTCTCCAGTTCTTC
.,TRBV12-3/TRBV12-4,few,TRBJ2-4,CASSFGRLTAKNIQYF,TGTGCCAGCAGTTTTGGTAGACTAACGGCCAAAAACATTCAGTACTTC
TRBD1,TRBV18,many,TRBJ2-7,CASSLLRDSLYF,TGTGCCAGCTCTCTACTCCGGGACAGCTTGTACTTC